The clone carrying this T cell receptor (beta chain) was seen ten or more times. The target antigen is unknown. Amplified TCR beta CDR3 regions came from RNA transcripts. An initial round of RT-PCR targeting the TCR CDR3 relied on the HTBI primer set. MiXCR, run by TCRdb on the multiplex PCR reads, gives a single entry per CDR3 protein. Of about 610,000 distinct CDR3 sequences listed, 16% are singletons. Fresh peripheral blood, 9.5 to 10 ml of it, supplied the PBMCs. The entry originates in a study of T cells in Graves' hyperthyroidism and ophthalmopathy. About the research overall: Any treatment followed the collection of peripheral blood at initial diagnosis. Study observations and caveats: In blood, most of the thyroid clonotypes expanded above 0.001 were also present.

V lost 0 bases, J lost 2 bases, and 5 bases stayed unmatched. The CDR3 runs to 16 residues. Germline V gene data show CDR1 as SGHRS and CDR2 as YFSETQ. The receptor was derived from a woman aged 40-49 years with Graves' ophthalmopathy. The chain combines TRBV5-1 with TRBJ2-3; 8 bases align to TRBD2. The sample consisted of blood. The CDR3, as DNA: TGCGCCAGCAGCTTGGGGGTAGCGGGGCTCACAGATACGCAGTATTTT. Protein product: CASSLGVAGLTDTQYF.